The 9 T cell receptor beta chains presented below share a single source sample, sequenced in a study of blood T cell repertoires in COVID-19. This table comes from immunoSEQ multiplex PCR, and its TCRdb copy is limited to in-frame clones, with some not included. The profile shows around 180,000 clones, 70% to 90% of them singletons. Sequenced sample: peripheral blood. These receptors came from a man older than 75 with COVID-19, enrolled during active disease.

This clone was picked up one time. The rearrangement joins TRBV5-1 to TRBJ1-1; no clear D. The V end lost 4 bases, the J end lost 1 base, and 8 bases lay between the germline ends. Germline V gene lookup returns CDR1 SGHRS and CDR2 YFSETQ. The CDR3 length is 13 residues. CDR3 bases: TGCGCCAGCAGCCCGGAGGGGAACACTGAAGCTTTCTTT. Amino acids: CASSPEGNTEAFF.

The chain combines TRBV5-1 with TRBJ1-1; D possibly corresponds to TRBD1 (5 bases). CDR3 size: 12 residues. Deletions cut 3 bases from V and 4 bases from J, with 7 bases between. Germline assignment: CDR1 SGHRS and CDR2 YFSETQ. CDR3 coding DNA: TGCGCCAGCAGCTGGGGGGGCACTGAAGCTTTCTTT. Residues: CASSWGGTEAFF. The entire variable domain, with the rest obtained from reference TRBV5-1 and TRBJ1-1, is as follows: KAGVTQTPRYLIKTRGQQVTLSCSPISGHRSVSWYQQTPGQGLQFLFEYFSETQRNKGNFPGRFSGRQFSNSRSEMNVSTLELGDSALYLCASSWGGTEAFFGQGTRLTVV.

The chain carries TRBV5-5 and TRBJ1-3; D may be TRBD1 (6 bases). Trimming took off 0 bases at V and 3 bases at J, with 10 bases between the two ends. CDR1 is SGHKS, CDR2 YYEKEE, per germline (reference sequence). The CDR3 extends over 15 amino acids. CDR3 nucleotides: TGTGCCAGCAGCTTGGGGGGGCTCGGTGGAAACACCATATATTTT. This translates into CASSLGGLGGNTIYF. The full variable domain, rest sourced from reference TRBV5-5 and TRBJ1-3, is DAGVTQSPTHLIKTRGQQVTLRCSPISGHKSVSWYQQVLGQGPQFIFQYYEKEERGRGNFPDRFSARQFPNYSSELNVNALLLGDSALYLCASSLGGLGGNTIYFGEGSWLTVV.

The chain employs TRBV7-8 and TRBJ2-1; 7 nucleotides match TRBD1. The germline CDR1 and CDR2 sequences are SGHVS and FQNEAQ. V shed 4 bases, J shed 0 bases, and the junction held 3 bases outside the gene matches. This CDR3 contains 15 residues. The CDR3 here is CASSYRQGSYNEQFF. CDR3 nucleotide sequence: TGTGCCAGCAGCTACCGACAGGGCTCCTACAATGAGCAGTTCTTC.

V gene TRBV29-1 combines with J gene TRBJ2-1; 11 bases are shared with TRBD1. From germline, CDR1 is SQVTM and CDR2 ANQGSEA. V trimming: 6 bases; J trimming: 1 base; junction bases outside the gene matches: 2. The CDR3 sequence is 14 residues long. CDR3 coding DNA: TGCAGCGTGGGGGACAGGGGGTCCTACAATGAGCAGTTCTTC. This translates into CSVGDRGSYNEQFF.

This chain connects TRBV5-1 to TRBJ2-7, with 8 bases fitting TRBD1. Germline values: CDR1 SGHRS, CDR2 YFSETQ. The V gene end was trimmed by 0 bases and the J gene end by 6 bases; junction bases not matched to a gene: 11. CDR3 length equals 16 residues. Here the CDR3 reads CASSLAGTGPWSEQYF. The CDR3 DNA reads TGCGCCAGCAGCTTGGCCGGGACAGGTCCATGGTCCGAGCAGTACTTC.

The chain recombines TRBV7-3 with TRBJ2-6; 9 bases align to TRBD1. The CDR3 totals 17 residues. J lost 2 bases, V lost 2 bases, and 4 bases had no gene match. Germline lookup yields CDR1 SGHTA and CDR2 FQGTGA. In DNA, the CDR3 is TGTGCCAGCAGCTTAGGGGACAGGGAAACTGGGGCCAACGTCCTGACTTTC. Protein product: CASSLGDRETGANVLTF. Supplemented by reference TRBV7-3 and TRBJ2-6, the full variable domain reads GAGVSQTPSNKVTEKGKYVELRCDPISGHTALYWYRQSLGQGPEFLIYFQGTGAADDSGLPNDRFFAVRPEGSVSTLKIQRTERGDSAVYLCASSLGDRETGANVLTFGAGSRLTVL.

The rearrangement links TRBV12-3 or TRBV12-4 to TRBJ1-2, with D perhaps matching TRBD1 (6 bases). The CDR3 sequence is 13 residues long. Between the trimmed V and J ends, which lost 3 bases and 6 bases, there was a span of 11 bases. In nucleotides, the CDR3 is TGTGCCAGCAGTTTTCAGGGGATGGATGGCTACACCTTC. It encodes CASSFQGMDGYTF.

This chain joins TRBV2 and TRBJ2-7, with D possibly matching TRBD2 (5 bases). Between the trimmed V and J ends, which lost 7 bases and 2 bases, there was a span of 18 bases. Germline CDR1 SNHLY, CDR2 FYNNEI. The CDR3 consists of 15 residues. This chain's CDR3 is CASTLGPGGTYEQYF. CDR3 coding DNA: TGTGCCAGCACCCTCGGCCCAGGAGGCACCTACGAGCAGTACTTC.